Each of the 17 T cell receptor beta chains below was sequenced from the same sample in a study of beta chain features in type 1 diabetes. The entirety of the isolated RNA underwent reverse transcription, so expressed TCRB transcripts were sequenced. Libraries were prepared by immunoSEQ multiplex PCR; TCRdb keeps only in-frame clonotypes and omits some of them. Of roughly 330,000 clones listed, approximately 10% are singletons. The sample comprised naive CD4+ T cells from blood. These receptors all stem from a woman aged 25 to 39 in good health.

The chain uses TRBV11-1 and TRBJ2-1, with unresolved D. CDR1 and CDR2 (germline): SGHAT, FQDESV (reference sequence). Trimming left V 6 bases short and J 0 bases short, with 12 bases between. The CDR3 loop spans 15 amino acids. The CDR3, as DNA: TGTGCCAGCAGGTCAGACTCCCACTCCTACAATGAGCAGTTCTTC. Translation gives CASRSDSHSYNEQFF.

This clone was seen more than once but under ten times. This sequence joins TRBV5-4 and TRBJ2-3; the D is unclear. CDR3 length: 13 residues. Trimming left V 0 bases short and J 5 bases short, with 7 bases between. Germline lookup yields CDR1 SGHNT and CDR2 YYREEE (reference sequence). The CDR3 protein is CASSLAMRDTQYF. The CDR3 nucleotides read TGTGCCAGCAGCTTGGCCATGAGAGATACGCAGTATTTT. The full variable domain, with the rest looked up from reference TRBV5-4 and TRBJ2-3, is ETGVTQSPTHLIKTRGQQVTLRCSSQSGHNTVSWYQQALGQGPQFIFQYYREEENGRGNFPPRFSGLQFPNYSSELNVNALELDDSALYLCASSLAMRDTQYFGPGTRLTVL.

This chain connects TRBV25-1 to TRBJ2-1, with D possibly matching TRBD2 (7 bases). Germline CDR1 reads MGHDK; CDR2 reads SYGVNS. The V end was cut by 4 bases, the J end by 7 bases, with 17 bases between. The length of the CDR3 is 15 residues. The DNA for the CDR3 is TGTGCCAGCAGTGTGGGAGGGGGTTTAGGGAATGAGCAGTTCTTC. It yields the protein CASSVGGGLGNEQFF. Together with reference TRBV25-1 and TRBJ2-1, the CDR3 gives the full variable domain: EADIYQTPRYLVIGTGKKITLECSQTMGHDKMYWYQQDPGMELHLIHYSYGVNSTEKGDLSSESTVSRIRTEHFPLTLESARPSHTSQYLCASSVGGGLGNEQFFGPGTRLTVL.

The rearrangement joins TRBV19 to TRBJ1-5, with TRBD1 identical over 7 bases. Germline V gene data show CDR1 as LNHDA and CDR2 as SQIVND (reference sequence). V was clipped by 0 bases and J by 6 bases; unmatched bases: 2. The CDR3 has 14 residues. CDR3 bases: TGTGCCAGTAGTATAGAAGGGGGCGGTCAGCCCCAGCATTTT. This gives the protein CASSIEGGGQPQHF.

A few counts support this clone. This sequence joins TRBV7-2 and TRBJ1-5, with D perhaps TRBD1 (6 bases). Germline V gene data show CDR1 as SGHTA and CDR2 as FQGNSA. Trimming left V 5 bases short and J 0 bases short, with 14 bases between. The CDR3 covers 16 residues. CDR3 nucleotides: TGTGCCAGCAGCGTAACCGGGACAAATAGCAATCAGCCCCAGCATTTT. It yields the protein CASSVTGTNSNQPQHF.

In this sample, this clone turned up a few times. The CDR3 region is CASSGLYNEQFF. The CDR3 coding sequence is TGTGCCAGTAGTGGGCTGTACAATGAGCAGTTCTTC. This rearrangement joins TRBV19 to TRBJ2-1, with D hard to call. Germline V CDR1 and CDR2: LNHDA, SQIVND (reference sequence). The CDR3 extends over 12 amino acids. V was cut by 5 bases and J by 4 bases, with 6 bases left in between.

The J gene is TRBJ1-1, the V gene TRBV30; 9 nucleotides line up with TRBD1. This CDR3 contains 13 residues. V lost 8 bases and J lost 10; bases outside the gene matches: 14. Germline V lookup: CDR1 GTSNPN, CDR2 SVGIG (reference sequence). CDR3 residues: CAGGKRQGEVAFF. The CDR3, as DNA: TGTGCCGGGGGAAAGAGACAGGGGGAAGTAGCTTTCTTT.

This clone was seen more than once but under ten times. This chain links TRBV2 with TRBJ1-5; no clear D gene. Germline V lookup: CDR1 SNHLY, CDR2 FYNNEI. The CDR3 spans 13 residues. The germline V and J ends were trimmed by 7 bases and 6 bases, with 13 bases remaining between them. In nucleotides, the CDR3 is TGTGCCAGCAATGGTGGAGAGGGTCAGCCCCAGCATTTT. It yields the protein CASNGGEGQPQHF.

The chain uses TRBV5-1 and TRBJ2-1; 13 bases are a match to TRBD2. CDR1 SGHRS and CDR2 YFSETQ come from the germline V gene. The junction had 2 bases not matched to a gene; V was cut back by 2 bases and J by 6 bases. The CDR3 runs 15 residues. This CDR3 is CASSFTSGRANEQFF. As DNA, the CDR3 is TGCGCCAGCAGCTTCACTAGCGGGAGGGCCAATGAGCAGTTCTTC.

A few counts support this clone. The chain joins TRBV18 to TRBJ1-2; D gene uncertain. This CDR3 spans 14 amino acids. Germline assignment: CDR1 KGHSH and CDR2 LQKENI. V dropped 2 bases and J dropped 0 bases, with 7 bases sitting between them. The CDR3 protein is CASSPSEANYGYTF. The CDR3 nucleotides are TGTGCCAGCTCACCATCGGAGGCTAACTATGGCTACACCTTC.

This sequence joins TRBV28 and TRBJ2-7; 8 bases line up with TRBD2. CDR3 length equals 15 residues. The V gene end was trimmed by 5 bases and the J gene end by 4 bases; junction bases not matched to a gene: 10. The germline V gene has CDR1 MDHEN and CDR2 SYDVKM. CDR3 loop: CASSGGIAGSYEQYF. CDR3 DNA sequence: TGTGCCAGCAGTGGGGGGATAGCGGGAAGTTACGAGCAGTACTTC.

The chain links TRBV2 to TRBJ1-4; 8 bases are a match to TRBD1. This CDR3 has 16 amino acids. J lost 6 bases, V lost 0 bases, and 6 bases had no gene match. Germline V gene lookup returns CDR1 SNHLY and CDR2 FYNNEI. The CDR3 sequence is CASSEADTGGYEKLFF. The CDR3 DNA follows: TGTGCCAGCAGTGAAGCGGACACAGGGGGATATGAAAAACTGTTTTTT.

In its sample, this clone was seen a few times. CDR3 bases: TGTGCCAGCAGTTTTCAGGCCCGACAGGGGGCTTACTATGGCTACACCTTC. Its protein product is CASSFQARQGAYYGYTF. The chain couples TRBV28 to TRBJ1-2, with 10 bases matching TRBD1. The CDR3 spans 17 residues. The V and J ends lost 3 bases and 3 bases, in that order; junction bases with no gene match: 10. Germline V gives CDR1 MDHEN, CDR2 SYDVKM.

This clone was detected a few times. CDR3 nucleotide sequence: TGTGCCAGCAGTCCGGGACAAAGCACAGATACGCAGTATTTT. Protein: CASSPGQSTDTQYF. The rearrangement links TRBV2 to TRBJ2-3; D is possibly TRBD1 (6 bases). V was cut by 5 bases and J by 0 bases, with 9 bases left in between. Germline V gives CDR1 SNHLY, CDR2 FYNNEI. CDR3 length equals 14 residues.

The chain combines TRBV7-9 with TRBJ2-5, with 10 bases identical to TRBD2. Trimming took 5 bases from V and 3 from J; bases not matched to a gene: 9. Germline V gene data show CDR1 as SEHNR and CDR2 as FQNEAQ (reference sequence). The CDR3 is 16 residues long. CDR3 amino acids: CASSPTNLAGEETQYF. CDR3 DNA sequence: TGTGCCAGCAGCCCGACCAACCTAGCGGGAGAAGAGACCCAGTACTTC.

Regarding this clone: Other DNA sequences within the sample encode an identical CDR3. The genes are TRBV5-1 and TRBJ2-1, with 10 positions matching TRBD2. The germline gives CDR1 SGHRS, CDR2 YFSETQ. This CDR3 spans 16 amino acids. With V trimmed by 4 bases and J by 0 bases, 4 bases remained unmatched. CDR3 in DNA: TGCGCCAGCAGCCTCCCTAGCGGGAGCTCCTACAATGAGCAGTTCTTC. It specifies CASSLPSGSSYNEQFF.

This chain joins TRBV5-4 and TRBJ2-1; 11 bases are a match to TRBD2. The germline V gene has CDR1 SGHNT and CDR2 YYREEE (reference sequence). J was trimmed by 8 bases and V by 0 bases; bases with no gene match: 7. The CDR3 is 16 amino acids. The CDR3 DNA reads TGTGCCAGCAGCTTGGAACTAGCGGGAGACGGCGATGAGCAGTTCTTC. It encodes CASSLELAGDGDEQFF.